The 19 T cell receptor beta chains in this list originate from one sample, sequenced in a study of CD8 T cells in ankylosing spondylitis. TCRdb reprocessed the 5' RACE reads with MiXCR, giving one entry per CDR3 protein. This repertoire shows 220,000 or so distinct CDR3 sequences, over 9.5% found once; its top ten account for around a fifth. Specimen: blood, either unsorted or a sorted T cell fraction (not recorded which). These receptors came from a male donor with ankylosing spondylitis or in good health (not recorded which).

This clonotype showed up many times. The chain combines TRBV6-2 or TRBV6-3 with TRBJ1-3, with a possible D match to TRBD1 (5 bases). The germline gives CDR1 MNHEY, CDR2 SVGEGT. V was shortened by 7 bases and J by 2 bases, with 15 bases between the two germline ends. This CDR3 is built from 15 residues. This chain's CDR3 is CASTTVGTAGNTIYF. DNA of the CDR3: TGTGCCAGCACCACCGTTGGGACGGCTGGAAACACCATATATTTT.

This clonotype is termed large. J is TRBJ2-3 and V is TRBV7-2, with 8 positions matching TRBD2. With 4 bases clipped from V and 4 bases from J, the junction kept 7 bases outside the gene matches. Germline V lookup: CDR1 SGHTA, CDR2 FQGNSA. CDR3 length: 15 residues. The DNA of the CDR3 is TGTGCCAGCAGCTCACCGACTAGCGCCTCAGATACGCAGTATTTT. It codes for CASSSPTSASDTQYF.

This clonotype appeared many times. This chain joins TRBV6-5 and TRBJ1-6; perhaps TRBD1 as D (5 bases). The germline V and J ends were trimmed by 4 bases and 6 bases, with 13 bases remaining between them. Germline V lookup: CDR1 MNHEY, CDR2 SVGAGI. CDR3 length: 15 residues. The CDR3 loop reads CASSFGRGFNSPLHF. The CDR3 bases are TGTGCCAGCAGTTTCGGCCGGGGGTTTAATTCACCCCTCCACTTT.

This clonotype was observed many times. The V and J genes are TRBV13 and TRBJ2-1, with D unresolved. The CDR3 is 14 residues long. The V end was cut by 4 bases, the J end by 9 bases, with 16 bases between. Germline-derived CDR1 and CDR2 are PRHDT and FYEKMQ (reference sequence). This CDR3 is CASSSPPWIPEQFF. Written as DNA, the CDR3 is TGTGCCAGCAGCTCCCCCCCGTGGATCCCTGAGCAGTTCTTC.

This clonotype was counted at least ten times. The chain recombines TRBV11-2 with TRBJ2-3; a weak D match, TRBD2 (5 bases). This CDR3 contains 9 residues. Germline values: CDR1 SGHAT, CDR2 FQNNGV. DNA of the CDR3: TGTGGGCGGGCAGATACGCAGTATTTT. Translating it yields CGRADTQYF.

This clonotype was counted ten times or more. This sequence joins TRBV5-6 and TRBJ1-3, with 7 nucleotides matching TRBD1. The length of the CDR3 is 17 residues. The V segment lost 3 bases and the J segment 1 base; nucleotides outside the gene matches: 10. Germline values: CDR1 SGHDT, CDR2 YYEEEE. This CDR3 is CASSWDRGGKSGNTIYF. DNA for the CDR3: TGTGCCAGCAGCTGGGATCGAGGGGGCAAGTCTGGAAACACCATATATTTT.

This clonotype was observed at least ten times. The CDR3 DNA sequence: TGTGCCAGCAGCTCTATACAGACCCAGTACTTC. Amino acids: CASSSIQTQYF. The J gene is TRBJ2-5, the V gene TRBV7-2; D is ambiguous. The CDR3 spans 11 residues. Trimming pared 4 bases from V and 6 bases from J, leaving 6 bases between. Germline V gives CDR1 SGHTA, CDR2 FQGNSA.

This rearrangement joins TRBV5-1 to TRBJ1-6; tentatively, D is TRBD1 (6 bases). This CDR3 has 15 amino acids. CDR1 is SGHRS, CDR2 YFSETQ, per germline. V gave up 4 bases and J gave up 10 bases, with 18 bases separating them. The CDR3: CASSREEGGVSPLHF. As DNA, the CDR3 is TGCGCCAGCAGCAGGGAGGAGGGGGGCGTCTCACCCCTCCACTTT. Supplemented by reference TRBV5-1 and TRBJ1-6, the full variable domain reads KAGVTQTPRYLIKTRGQQVTLSCSPISGHRSVSWYQQTPGQGLQFLFEYFSETQRNKGNFPGRFSGRQFSNSRSEMNVSTLELGDSALYLCASSREEGGVSPLHFGNGTRLTVT.

There are many counts of this clonotype. The rearrangement links TRBV20-1 to TRBJ2-5, with 11 bases identical to TRBD2. J was trimmed by 3 bases and V by 6 bases; bases with no gene match: 3. The CDR3 is 13 residues long. Germline loops: CDR1 DFQATT, CDR2 SNEGSKA (reference sequence). CDR3 in amino acids: CSAISGGEETQYF. The CDR3 coding sequence is TGCAGTGCCATTAGCGGGGGGGAAGAGACCCAGTACTTC.

There are many counts of this clonotype. The chain joins TRBV20-1 to TRBJ1-5; no firm D call. This CDR3 has 12 residues. Germline V gene data show CDR1 as DFQATT and CDR2 as SNEGSKA (reference sequence). V was trimmed by 6 bases and J by 3 bases, leaving 9 bases between them. As DNA, the CDR3 is TGCAGTGCAGAGAGGAACAATCAGCCCCAGCATTTT. It yields the protein CSAERNNQPQHF.

This clonotype was seen at least ten times. CDR3 sequence: CASSFSTRSPGSSPLHF. CDR3 nucleotide sequence: TGCGCCAGCAGCTTTTCAACCCGAAGCCCGGGCTCTTCACCCCTCCACTTT. The rearrangement uses TRBV5-1 and TRBJ1-6; D unclear. The CDR3 extends over 17 amino acids. Germline V gene sequence: CDR1 SGHRS, CDR2 YFSETQ. The V and J ends lost 2 bases and 9 bases respectively, with 21 bases between them.

This clonotype showed up many times. The chain carries TRBV20-1 and TRBJ2-5; 8 positions match TRBD2. The CDR3 consists of 13 residues. Trimming removed 8 bases from V and 2 bases from J; junction bases left unmatched: 7. Looked up from germline, CDR1 is DFQATT and CDR2 is SNEGSKA (reference sequence). The CDR3 region is CSPTGGVQETQYF. The CDR3 region has the DNA TGCAGTCCCACGGGGGGGGTACAAGAGACCCAGTACTTC.

The chain is built from TRBV9 and TRBJ1-5, with D unresolved. The CDR3 sequence is 15 residues long. The ends were cut back, 3 bases at V and 1 base at J, with 11 bases in the middle. CDR1 is SGDLS and CDR2 is YYNGEE in the germline V gene. The CDR3 nucleotides read TGTGCCAGCAGCGCGGGAGGACCAAGCAATCAGCCCCAGCATTTT. Amino acid sequence: CASSAGGPSNQPQHF.

This chain connects TRBV9 to TRBJ2-5, with 11 bases lining up with TRBD2. This CDR3 region has 18 residues. Germline trimming cut 0 bases from V and 1 base from J; bases unmatched to any gene: 8. Per germline, CDR1 SGDLS and CDR2 YYNGEE. For the CDR3, the DNA is TGTGCCAGCAGCGTAGACCCTAGCGGGGGGATGGGCCAAGAGACCCAGTACTTC. It encodes CASSVDPSGGMGQETQYF.

This clonotype was seen many times. This chain joins TRBV28 and TRBJ1-1; D is unresolved. Trimming shortened V by 7 bases and J by 1 base, and 22 bases separated the two germline ends. The CDR3 extends over 17 amino acids. Germline V gene lookup returns CDR1 MDHEN and CDR2 SYDVKM. Written as DNA, the CDR3 is TGTGCCAGCATCGAAGGCGGGGAGCAGAGACGGAACACTGAAGCTTTCTTT. It codes for CASIEGGEQRRNTEAFF.

This clonotype was found many times. The junction differs from germline at one of its ends, possibly a read error. The V gene is TRBV7-7, the J gene TRBJ2-5; D could derive from TRBD1 or TRBD2 (6 bases each). Germline V gene sequence: CDR1 SSHAT, CDR2 FNYEAQ (reference sequence). This CDR3 contains 15 residues. The CDR3 coding sequence is TGTGCTAGCAGCTCAGAGTCGGGGGCCGGCGAGACCCAGTACTTC. It encodes CASSSESGAGETQYF.

This chain connects TRBV7-3 to TRBJ1-2; a possible D gene is TRBD1 (5 bases). The germline CDR1 and CDR2 sequences are SGHTA and FQGTGA. V lost 5 bases and J lost 4, with 17 bases in between. The CDR3 contains 15 residues. The CDR3 bases are TGTGCCAGCAGCCCAGGGCCGGGGTCCGGCTATGGCTACACCTTC. Its protein product is CASSPGPGSGYGYTF.

The rearrangement uses TRBV18 and TRBJ1-2, with D maybe TRBD1 (6 bases). Germline V gene lookup returns CDR1 KGHSH and CDR2 LQKENI. V gave up 2 bases and J gave up 8 bases, with 12 bases separating them. This CDR3 contains 13 residues. This chain's CDR3 is CASSPGQPRGYTF. The CDR3, as DNA: TGTGCCAGCTCACCAGGACAGCCCCGAGGCTACACCTTC.

This clonotype was seen a handful of times. The chain joins TRBV5-1 to TRBJ1-2; D ambiguous. Germline loops: CDR1 SGHRS, CDR2 YFSETQ. CDR3 size: 14 residues. Trimming removed 2 bases from V and 0 bases from J, with 8 bases in between. CDR3 coding DNA: TGCGCCAGCAGCTTCGGGGTGACTAACTATGGCTACACCTTC. Translation gives CASSFGVTNYGYTF.